This T cell receptor (beta chain) was sequenced during a study of patients and donors after allogeneic stem cell transplantation. TCRdb passed the RT-PCR reads through MiXCR, listing each CDR3 protein once. The sample holds some 880,000 distinct CDR3 sequences, roughly 18% seen once. The V gene lost 2 bases and the J gene lost 3 bases, with 5 bases spanning the gap. The CDR3 consists of 12 residues. Germline V CDR1 and CDR2: SNHLY, FYNNEI. This clonotype has more than one count but fewer than ten. This clonotype was sampled from a human donor who was either an allogeneic HSCT recipient or a stem cell or donor lymphocyte infusion donor (not recorded which). It is not recorded whose cells these are; they may come from a transplant donor. The chain joins TRBV2 to TRBJ2-7; D call uncertain. What was sequenced was blood, either unsorted or a sorted T cell fraction (not recorded which). The CDR3: CASSEQDYEQYF. CDR3 in DNA: TGTGCCAGCAGTGAACAGGACTACGAGCAGTACTTC.